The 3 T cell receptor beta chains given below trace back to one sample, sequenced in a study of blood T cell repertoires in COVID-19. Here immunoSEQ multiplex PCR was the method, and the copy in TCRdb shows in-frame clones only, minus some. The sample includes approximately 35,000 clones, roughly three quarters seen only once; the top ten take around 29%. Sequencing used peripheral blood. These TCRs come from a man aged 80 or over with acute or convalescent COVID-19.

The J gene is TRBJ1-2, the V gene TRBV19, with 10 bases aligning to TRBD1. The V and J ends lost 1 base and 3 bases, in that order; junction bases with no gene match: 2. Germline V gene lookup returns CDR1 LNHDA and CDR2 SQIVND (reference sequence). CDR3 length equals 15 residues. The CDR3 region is CASSIGQGAYYGYTF. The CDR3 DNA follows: TGTGCCAGTAGTATAGGACAGGGGGCGTACTATGGCTACACCTTC.

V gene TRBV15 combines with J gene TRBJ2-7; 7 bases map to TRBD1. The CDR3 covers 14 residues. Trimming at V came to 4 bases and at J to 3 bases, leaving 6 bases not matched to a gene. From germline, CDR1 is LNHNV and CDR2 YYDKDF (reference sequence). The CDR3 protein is CATSTGDRLYEQYF. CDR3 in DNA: TGTGCCACCAGCACAGGGGACAGACTCTACGAGCAGTACTTC.

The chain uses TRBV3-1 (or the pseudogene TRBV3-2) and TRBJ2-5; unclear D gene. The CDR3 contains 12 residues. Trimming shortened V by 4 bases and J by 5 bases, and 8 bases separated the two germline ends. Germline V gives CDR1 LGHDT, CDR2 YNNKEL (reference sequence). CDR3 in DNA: TGTGCCAGCAGCCTAAGCGCGGAGACCCAGTACTTC. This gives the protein CASSLSAETQYF.